This TCR beta chain is from a study of blood T cell repertoires in COVID-19. V trimming: 3 bases; J trimming: 0 bases; junction bases outside the gene matches: 7. The CDR3 sequence is 16 residues long. CDR1 is MNHEY, CDR2 SVGEGT, per germline. The data were produced by immunoSEQ multiplex PCR, yet TCRdb's version contains in-frame clones alone and is incomplete. The data show 200,000 or so clones, with 70% to 90% seen just once and around 3% held by the top ten. The receptor was isolated from a man in his 60s with acute or convalescent COVID-19. Sample: peripheral blood. The genes are TRBV6-2 or TRBV6-3 and TRBJ2-7; TRBD1 aligns across 8 bases. The CDR3 DNA reads as TGTGCCAGCAGTTATTCCGGACAGGGCCCCTCCTACGAGCAGTACTTC. Amino acid sequence: CASSYSGQGPSYEQYF.